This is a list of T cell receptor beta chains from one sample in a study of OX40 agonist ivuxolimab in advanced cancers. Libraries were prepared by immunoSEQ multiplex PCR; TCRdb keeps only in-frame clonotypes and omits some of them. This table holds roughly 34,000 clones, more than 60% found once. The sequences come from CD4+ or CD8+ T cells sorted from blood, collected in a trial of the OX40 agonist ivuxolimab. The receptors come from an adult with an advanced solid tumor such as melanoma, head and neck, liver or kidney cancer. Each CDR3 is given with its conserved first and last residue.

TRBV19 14 CASSTGSGTDTQYF
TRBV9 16 CASRKPGQDNTGELFF
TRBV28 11 CASSLKNEQFF
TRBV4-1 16 CASSQVDLFSYNEQFF
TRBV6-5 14 CASSSGGAYNEQFF
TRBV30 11 CAWGSNTEAFF
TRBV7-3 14 CASSTQGSDTEAFF
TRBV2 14 CASSPRTGNNEQFF
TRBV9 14 CASSVVGQTNEQFF
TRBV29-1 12 CSVPGQGDSAFF
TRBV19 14 CASSRRVPTDTQYF
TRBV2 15 CASSRRSSGANVLTF
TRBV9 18 CASSVVPSGGARADTQYF
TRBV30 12 CAYRDRAYGYTF
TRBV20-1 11 CSASPGDTQYF
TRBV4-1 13 CASSHTSGTGQFF
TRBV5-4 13 CASSPSAGYEQYF
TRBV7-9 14 CASSLLTTNEKLFF
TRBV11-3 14 CASSLRIGNTEAFF
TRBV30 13 CAWSEIQSGELFF
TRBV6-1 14 CASSEPIGLTEAFF
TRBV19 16 CASSTGLAGGASEQYF
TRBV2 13 CASSEEQSYGYTF
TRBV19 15 CASSIVPVFYNEQFF
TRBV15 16 CATSREYGGAGNTIYF
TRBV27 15 CASTPNPVLTGELFF
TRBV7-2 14 CASSLDTVRQPQHF
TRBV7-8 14 CASSLAGPSNEQFF
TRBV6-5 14 CASSYRVLKGKLFF